Shown below are 13 T cell receptor beta chains from a single sample sequenced in a study of PD-L1 blockade in urothelial cancer. The repertoire was sequenced with immunoSEQ multiplex PCR; TCRdb's copy has only in-frame clones and lacks some. In the table there are about 30,000 clones, about 88% of which are singletons. Indicated time point: peripheral blood 6 weeks after treatment start. This material consisted of PBMCs, taken around atezolizumab (anti-PD-L1) treatment. The receptors were gathered from a man aged 80 or over with urothelial cancer.

This chain links TRBV5-4 with TRBJ2-2, with 9 bases fitting TRBD2. Germline CDR1 reads SGHNT; CDR2 reads YYREEE (reference sequence). This CDR3 has 15 amino acids. Trimming at V came to 10 bases and at J to 6 bases, leaving 13 bases not matched to a gene. CDR3 region: CAFRAGGGLSGELFF. The CDR3, as DNA: TGTGCCTTCAGGGCGGGAGGGGGGTTGTCCGGGGAGCTGTTTTTT. The complete variable domain, with remaining parts taken from reference TRBV5-4 and TRBJ2-2, reads ETGVTQSPTHLIKTRGQQVTLRCSSQSGHNTVSWYQQALGQGPQFIFQYYREEENGRGNFPPRFSGLQFPNYSSELNVNALELDDSALYLCAFRAGGGLSGELFFGEGSRLTVL.

The chain is built from TRBV7-2 and TRBJ1-2; 10 nucleotides align to TRBD1. The CDR3 sequence is 16 residues long. V lost 5 bases to trimming and J lost 3 bases; unmatched junction nucleotides: 9. Germline assignment: CDR1 SGHTA and CDR2 FQGNSA. The CDR3: CASSLTGGGGYYGYTF. In DNA form, the CDR3 reads TGTGCCAGCAGCCTGACAGGGGGCGGGGGGTACTATGGCTACACCTTC.

The chain couples TRBV7-8 to TRBJ2-7; 9 bases align to TRBD1. The germline gives CDR1 SGHVS, CDR2 FQNEAQ. The CDR3 loop spans 14 amino acids. After removal of 5 bases from V and 4 bases from J, the junction contained 6 bases not matched to a gene. This chain's CDR3 is CASSPTGGRYEQYF. The CDR3 DNA reads TGTGCCAGCAGCCCTACAGGGGGCAGGTACGAGCAGTACTTC.

The chain couples TRBV11-2 to TRBJ2-1, with 12 bases fitting TRBD2. The V gene's germline CDR1 is SGHAT and CDR2 FQNNGV. The CDR3 consists of 17 residues. The V gene end was trimmed by 1 base and the J gene end by 2 bases; junction bases not matched to a gene: 3. The CDR3 nucleotides read TGTGCCAGCAGCTTAGGCCTAGCGGGAGGGCCCTACAATGAGCAGTTCTTC. Amino acids: CASSLGLAGGPYNEQFF.

This clone was counted a few times. The rearrangement uses TRBV7-8 and TRBJ2-6, with 7 positions matching TRBD1. CDR1 is SGHVS and CDR2 is FQNEAQ in the germline V gene. Unmatched junction bases numbered 13, after V lost 2 bases and J lost 3 bases. The CDR3 has 19 amino acids. DNA of the CDR3: TGTGCCAGCAGCTTAAATGGACAGGAAAGTACCCGTGGGGCCAACGTCCTGACTTTC. It yields the protein CASSLNGQESTRGANVLTF.

The chain combines TRBV18 with TRBJ1-2; 7 nucleotides align to TRBD1. Trimming removed 3 bases from V and 2 bases from J; junction bases left unmatched: 0. The CDR3 totals 13 residues. Germline-derived CDR1 and CDR2 are KGHSH and LQKENI. CDR3 DNA sequence: TGTGCCAGCTCACCGGGACAGAACTATGGCTACACCTTC. As protein: CASSPGQNYGYTF.

This clone was seen a few times. The chain recombines TRBV18 with TRBJ2-1, with D possibly TRBD2 on 5 matching bases. Germline V lookup: CDR1 KGHSH, CDR2 LQKENI. The CDR3 runs to 13 residues. Trimming took 2 bases from V and 5 from J, leaving 7 bases between them. The CDR3 bases are TGTGCCAGCTCACCATCAGCGGACAATGAGCAGTTCTTC. Translated, it gives CASSPSADNEQFF.

This chain links TRBV7-2 with TRBJ2-6, with no clear D. This CDR3 is built from 15 residues. Germline V gives CDR1 SGHTA, CDR2 FQGNSA. Trimming left V 3 bases short and J 3 bases short, with 9 bases between. The CDR3 sequence is CASSLVGVGANVLTF. The CDR3 coding sequence is TGTGCCAGCAGCTTGGTAGGAGTTGGGGCCAACGTCCTGACTTTC.

This clone was observed once. V and J are TRBV5-6 and TRBJ2-5; D is unclear. The V end lost 0 bases, the J end lost 4 bases, and 13 bases lay between the germline ends. The CDR3 length is 15 residues. Germline V gives CDR1 SGHDT, CDR2 YYEEEE. The CDR3 sequence is CASSLGAQVGETQYF. The CDR3 DNA reads as TGTGCCAGCAGCTTGGGGGCCCAAGTCGGAGAGACCCAGTACTTC.

The CDR3, as DNA: TGCAGCGTTGAAGTGGGGCTAGCGGGACTCTACAATGAGCAGTTCTTC. Translating gives CSVEVGLAGLYNEQFF. This chain links TRBV29-1 with TRBJ2-1, with 9 bases lining up with TRBD2. Germline CDR1 reads SQVTM; CDR2 reads ANQGSEA. V lost 1 base and J lost 3; bases outside the gene matches: 7. This CDR3 comprises 16 residues.

V gene TRBV5-4 combines with J gene TRBJ1-2, with TRBD1 as a possible D gene (6 bases). Germline lookup yields CDR1 SGHNT and CDR2 YYREEE (reference sequence). Trimming removed 3 bases at V and 7 bases at J, with 16 bases between. The length of the CDR3 is 14 residues. For the CDR3, the DNA is TGTGCCAGCAGCTCCCCCCAAGGGGGTGGTGGCTACACCTTC. Encoded protein: CASSSPQGGGGYTF.

The gene calls are TRBV14 and TRBJ1-2; TRBD1 agrees at 7 bases. This CDR3 has 16 residues. CDR1 is SGHDN and CDR2 is FVKESK in the germline V gene. V gave up 1 base and J gave up 9 bases; unmatched junction bases: 14. The CDR3 reads CASSQVSTGPYGSYTF. Written as DNA, the CDR3 is TGTGCCAGCAGCCAAGTGTCGACAGGGCCTTATGGAAGCTACACCTTC.

For the CDR3, the DNA is TGTGCCAGCAGCTGGGACAGGGACACTGAAGCTTTCTTT. Amino acid sequence: CASSWDRDTEAFF. This sequence joins TRBV5-4 and TRBJ1-1, with 9 bases that match TRBD1. The CDR3 spans 13 residues. CDR1 SGHNT and CDR2 YYREEE come from the germline V gene (reference sequence). After removal of 3 bases from V and 3 bases from J, the junction contained 0 bases not matched to a gene.